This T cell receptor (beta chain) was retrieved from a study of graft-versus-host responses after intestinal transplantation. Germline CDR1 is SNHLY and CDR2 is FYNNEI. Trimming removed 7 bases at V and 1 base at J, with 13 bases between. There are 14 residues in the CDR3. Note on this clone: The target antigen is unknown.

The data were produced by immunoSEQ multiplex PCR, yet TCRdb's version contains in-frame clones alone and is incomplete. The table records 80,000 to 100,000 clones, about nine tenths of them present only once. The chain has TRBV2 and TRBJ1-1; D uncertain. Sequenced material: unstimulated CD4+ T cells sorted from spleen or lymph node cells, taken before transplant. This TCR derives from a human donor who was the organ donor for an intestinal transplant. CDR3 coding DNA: TGTGCCAGCACTACAGTACTCTCGAACACTGAAGCTTTCTTT. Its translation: CASTTVLSNTEAFF.